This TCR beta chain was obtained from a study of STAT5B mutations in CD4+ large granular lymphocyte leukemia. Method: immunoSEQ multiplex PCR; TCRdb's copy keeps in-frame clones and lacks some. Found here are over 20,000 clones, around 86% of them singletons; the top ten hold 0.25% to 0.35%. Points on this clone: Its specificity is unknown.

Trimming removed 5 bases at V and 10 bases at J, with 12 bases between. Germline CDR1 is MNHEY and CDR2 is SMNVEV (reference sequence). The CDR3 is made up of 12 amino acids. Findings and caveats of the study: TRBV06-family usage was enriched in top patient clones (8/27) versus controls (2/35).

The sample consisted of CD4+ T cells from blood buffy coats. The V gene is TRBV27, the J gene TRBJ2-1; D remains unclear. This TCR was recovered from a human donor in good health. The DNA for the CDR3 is TGTGCCAGCAGTACTGATTCCGGGGAGCAGTTCTTC. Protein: CASSTDSGEQFF.